What follows is one T cell receptor (beta chain) and its context. V was pared by 1 base and J by 4 bases, with 13 bases between. CDR3 length equals 15 residues. Germline CDR1 SGHDN, CDR2 FVKESK. Regarding time point: longitudinal time-point 3. The unsorted libraries originated from 2 million PBMCs kept at -80 C. These data come from a study of neurological immune-mediated disorders. cDNA was made by 5'RACE with 10-nucleotide random UMIs. The authors obtained over 180 million TCR-beta sequences from 15-18 subjects per sequencing run. TCRdb itself ran the 5' RACE reads through MiXCR, one entry per CDR3 protein. The sample yields fewer than 85,000 distinct CDR3 sequences, around 4.5% seen once.

The clonotype comes from a woman aged 55-75 years with multiple sclerosis. Sequenced sample: PBMCs. The gene calls are TRBV14 and TRBJ1-1; a weak D match, TRBD1 (5 bases). As DNA, the CDR3 is TGTGCCAGCAGCCAAGTTCGGGGGGTGGTCACTGAAGCTTTCTTT. Translating gives CASSQVRGVVTEAFF.